This T cell receptor beta chain was recorded in a study of T cells in Graves' hyperthyroidism and ophthalmopathy (dated by TCRdb to about 2019). For the wider study: Peripheral blood was collected at initial diagnosis, before any treatment. In addition, the study compared T-cell repertoires in thyroid tissue and in blood from about six Graves' hyperthyroidism patients. The paper describes TCR Vbeta CDR3 sequencing of 140 or so peripheral blood samples, made up of about 41 ophthalmopathy patients, around 73 hyperthyroidism patients and 17 progressor patients. Following sampling, methimazole starting at 30 mg daily was given to hyperthyroidism patients, and high-dose intravenous methylprednisolone was given to ophthalmopathy patients. Prospective prediction of ophthalmopathy was tested in an independent validation cohort consisting of 18 to 20 hyperthyroidism patients and over 15 patients who later progressed to ophthalmopathy. To identify TCR V-J signatures that set the groups apart, the researchers used a discovery cohort of about a hundred patients, made up of 43 with Graves' ophthalmopathy and some 56 with stable Graves' hyperthyroidism. The approximately 100 discovery patients were divided at random into training and test sets in a 7:3 ratio. Study-level results and caveats: No statistical method was used to fix the sample size in advance, and group allocation was not hidden from the investigators. Most expanded thyroid clonotypes (frequency above 0.001) were also found in blood, which suggests that blood repertoires may mirror thyroid immune responses. Ophthalmopathy was separated from stable hyperthyroidism by a 13 V-J signature model, with about 88% sensitivity and about 81% specificity obtained in cross-validation and 80%/75% obtained in testing. In validation, progression to ophthalmopathy was predicted by the model with around 71% sensitivity and roughly 76% specificity, a median of about 6 months before onset.

Stable Graves' hyperthyroidism was defined as the absence of progression to ophthalmopathy over 18 months of follow-up. The hyperthyroidism patients were between 18 and 65 years old and newly diagnosed, with a disease duration of less than 2 months. Exclusion was applied to patients with uncontrolled infections, other autoimmune diseases, pregnancy or lactation. Diagnoses were established on the basis of clinical symptoms, serum thyroxine and TRAb, thyroid ultrasound, and orbital computed tomography. PBMCs were separated from approximately 9.9 ml of fresh peripheral blood using Ficoll-Paque density gradient centrifugation. Trizol reagent was used to extract total RNA, and RNA quality was then checked on an Agilent 2100 Bioanalyzer. The TCR beta CDR3 regions were amplified from RNA transcripts. The TCR CDR3 was subjected to a first round of RT-PCR using the HTBI primer set and the Qiagen OneStep RT-PCR kit. Libraries were constructed in a second round of multiplex PCR, after which size selection and purification were carried out. The libraries were sequenced on an Illumina HiSeq2000 using paired-end 100 bp reads. Turning to the authors' computational methods: SOAPnuke was used to process the raw data, throwing out any read that contained adapters or uncalled bases, had a mean Phred below 15, or lacked an exact constant-primer or identifier match. High-quality paired reads were merged with COPE v1.2.5, and unique nucleotide sequences were defined as clonotypes. MiTCR v1.1 was used to align the clonotypes against IMGT TRBV, TRBD and TRBJ reference segments. Only V-J combinations with frequency above 0.0001, covering about 99% of repertoires, were analysed. A TCS score was defined as the ratio of F50 (clonal expansion) to E x V (chaos), with BLOSUM62-based TCRdist applied between CDR3 peptides within each V-J. Welch's t-statistics and random forest reduced just over 500 V-J features to under 15, which were used in a naive Bayes classifier (R e1071). TCRdb's own reprocessing of the public reads used fastp at Q25 and MiXCR and kept productive beta chains. Rows matching on CDR3 protein sequence are summarized as one entry with the most common DNA and genes. V and J calls and clone size were set by TCRdb, not the authors. The sample profile shows around 450,000 distinct CDR3 sequences; about 15% of them were found once. Of the sample, roughly 15% falls within the top ten clones.

Including cysteine and phenylalanine, the CDR3 has 14 amino acids. Solely the CDR3 DNA is kept, with 42 bases framed from the first base. CDR1 SGHAT and CDR2 FQDESV are derived from the germline V gene (reference sequence). Here V drops 5 bases and J drops 2 bases, and the junction holds 3 bases not matched to any gene. Ten or more counts support this clonotype. The clone's antigen remains unknown. The sample holds no much larger clone one base away, and base qualities are not on file. The sequence is built from TRBV11-1 and TRBJ2-5, with 9 junctional bases fitting TRBD2. This clonotype was sampled from a woman younger than 35 with Graves' hyperthyroidism. Material for sequencing was blood. The CDR3 region has the sequence CASSNLAGQETQYF. The nucleotides read TGTGCCAGCAGCAACCTAGCGGGGCAAGAGACCCAGTACTTC.